The 26 T cell receptor beta chains listed next were all sequenced from one sample in a study of T cells after yellow fever vaccination. From the 5' RACE reads, TCRdb called clonotypes with MiXCR, one entry per CDR3 protein. The sample records approximately 300,000 distinct CDR3 sequences, around 6.8% being singletons. This specimen was PBMCs, taken about 49 days after the first yellow fever vaccination. The receptors originated from a man aged 18 to 29 who received the YFV17D yellow fever vaccine.

This clonotype has more than one count but fewer than ten. The CDR3 is CASRLPPYEQYF. DNA of the CDR3: TGCGCCAGCAGACTTCCTCCGTACGAGCAGTACTTC. The V and J genes are TRBV10-2 and TRBJ2-7, with no clear D. V was shortened by 6 bases and J by 4 bases, with 10 bases between the two germline ends. Germline assignment: CDR1 WSHSY and CDR2 SAAADI. CDR3 length equals 12 residues.

This clonotype was counted at least ten times. This chain links TRBV11-1 with TRBJ2-6; D is ambiguous. CDR3 length equals 17 residues. Germline V gene lookup returns CDR1 SGHAT and CDR2 FQDESV (reference sequence). Trimming took off 4 bases at V and 0 bases at J, with 13 bases between the two ends. The CDR3 protein is CASSSFQYGSGANVLTF. DNA of the CDR3: TGTGCCAGCAGCTCCTTCCAGTACGGCTCTGGGGCCAACGTCCTGACTTTC.

CDR3 protein: CATSDSDDRGLETQYF. The CDR3 nucleotides read TGTGCCACCAGTGATTCGGACGACAGGGGTTTGGAGACCCAGTACTTC. This rearrangement joins TRBV24-1 to TRBJ2-5; 8 bases align to TRBD1. Germline V gene lookup returns CDR1 KGHDR and CDR2 SFDVKD. V lost 2 bases and J lost 5; bases outside the gene matches: 9. The CDR3 loop spans 16 amino acids.

This clonotype showed up just a few times. The J gene is TRBJ2-2, the V gene TRBV18, with a tentative D call TRBD1 (5 bases). CDR3 length: 16 residues. Trimming removed 1 base from V and 3 bases from J, with 12 bases in between. CDR1 is KGHSH and CDR2 is LQKENI in the germline V gene. The CDR3, as DNA: TGTGCCAGCTCACCACAGGGGTCATTGTACACCGGGGAGCTGTTTTTT. This gives the protein CASSPQGSLYTGELFF.

The V and J genes are TRBV20-1 and TRBJ2-3, with TRBD2 matching over 8 bases. The V segment lost 1 base and the J segment 3 bases; nucleotides outside the gene matches: 6. Per germline, CDR1 DFQATT and CDR2 SNEGSKA (reference sequence). This CDR3 region has 15 residues. As DNA, the CDR3 is TGCAGTGCTAGAGTCGGCGGGGGGCATACAGATACGCAGTATTTT. It codes for CSARVGGGHTDTQYF.

This clonotype has a count of ten or more. V is TRBV2 and J is TRBJ1-6; D not resolved. The germline V gene encodes CDR1 SNHLY and CDR2 FYNNEI. The V end was cut by 4 bases, the J end by 12 bases, with 13 bases between. The CDR3 sequence is 13 residues long. The CDR3 DNA sequence: TGTGCCAGCAGTGCTGACCGGCGAGGACCCCTCCACTTT. Translated, it gives CASSADRRGPLHF.

This clonotype appeared a few times. The chain combines TRBV5-1 with TRBJ2-2; 12 nucleotides agree with TRBD2. There are 16 residues in the CDR3. The germline gives CDR1 SGHRS, CDR2 YFSETQ. Unmatched junction bases numbered 6, after V lost 4 bases and J lost 5 bases. CDR3 region: CASSLRLAGETGELFF. The CDR3 nucleotides read TGCGCCAGCAGCCTCCGACTAGCGGGGGAGACCGGGGAGCTGTTTTTT.

This clonotype was recorded at least ten times. The rearrangement links TRBV9 to TRBJ1-2; D possibly corresponds to TRBD1 (6 bases). The V gene's germline CDR1 is SGDLS and CDR2 YYNGEE. The V and J ends lost 0 bases and 0 bases respectively, with 12 bases between them. This CDR3 is built from 16 residues. CDR3 protein: CASSVDSRGPNYGYTF. Written as DNA, the CDR3 is TGTGCCAGCAGCGTAGACAGCCGGGGGCCTAACTATGGCTACACCTTC.

The CDR3 DNA is TGTGCCAGCAGTTTGTTGGCAGGTCAAAACCGGGAGCTGTTTTTT. As protein: CASSLLAGQNRELFF. The chain couples TRBV12-3 or TRBV12-4 to TRBJ2-2; no definite D call. This CDR3 region has 15 residues. The V end lost 3 bases, the J end lost 9 bases, and 17 bases lay between the germline ends.

This sequence joins TRBV7-9 and TRBJ2-7, with D perhaps TRBD1 or TRBD2 (5 bases each). V shed 1 base and J shed 7 bases, with 11 bases lying between them. CDR1 and CDR2 (germline): SEHNR, FQNEAQ (reference sequence). The CDR3 is 13 amino acids. DNA of the CDR3: TGTGCCAGCAGCTTAGTAGGGACGATTGAGCAGTACGTC. As protein: CASSLVGTIEQYV.

The CDR3 DNA is TGTGCCAGCAGCGGGACAGGGTTCGGCTACGAGCAGTACGTC. This gives the protein CASSGTGFGYEQYV. This chain joins TRBV28 and TRBJ2-7, with 9 bases that match TRBD1. This CDR3 contains 14 residues. The germline CDR1 and CDR2 sequences are MDHEN and SYDVKM. Unmatched junction bases numbered 6, after V lost 6 bases and J lost 3 bases.

In this sample, this clonotype turned up many times. The gene calls are TRBV29-1 and TRBJ2-4; D tentatively reads TRBD1 or TRBD2 (5 bases each). The germline V gene encodes CDR1 SQVTM and CDR2 ANQGSEA. Trimming removed 1 base at V and 3 bases at J, with 13 bases between. The CDR3 is made up of 15 amino acids. The CDR3, as DNA: TGCAGCGTTGAAGGAGGGGTTGATTTCAAAAACATTCAGTACTTC. Protein sequence: CSVEGGVDFKNIQYF.

The chain carries TRBV20-1 and TRBJ2-4; possibly TRBD2 for D (6 bases). Germline lookup yields CDR1 DFQATT and CDR2 SNEGSKA (reference sequence). Trimming shortened V by 0 bases and J by 7 bases, and 19 bases separated the two germline ends. The CDR3 contains 16 residues. CDR3 DNA sequence: TGCAGTGCTAGAGACGATGGACCGATGGCGGGGAACATTCAGTACTTC. This translates into CSARDDGPMAGNIQYF.

V usage is TRBV4-3 and J usage is TRBJ2-1; 9 bases are shared with TRBD2. The CDR3 spans 16 residues. Germline CDR1 LGHNA, CDR2 YSLEER. With V trimmed by 0 bases and J by 4 bases, 4 bases remained unmatched. In nucleotides, the CDR3 is TGCGCCAGCAGCCAAGATTCCGCGGGGGGGTACAATGAGCAGTTCTTC. Protein product: CASSQDSAGGYNEQFF.

This clonotype was seen a few times. The chain carries TRBV5-6 and TRBJ1-1; 7 bases are shared with TRBD1. V lost 4 bases and J lost 11; bases outside the gene matches: 11. The CDR3 totals 13 residues. Germline assignment: CDR1 SGHDT and CDR2 YYEEEE. The CDR3: CASSQGDRGTAFF. In nucleotides, the CDR3 is TGTGCCAGCAGCCAAGGGGACAGAGGAACGGCTTTCTTT.

The table lists this clonotype with a few counts. This CDR3 is CASSRFGTDTQYF. DNA for the CDR3: TGTGCCAGCAGCCGGTTTGGCACAGATACGCAGTATTTT. The gene calls are TRBV6-1 and TRBJ2-3, with D unresolved. Germline V gene lookup returns CDR1 MNHNS and CDR2 SASEGT. Trimming removed 6 bases from V and 1 base from J, with 8 bases in between. The CDR3 contains 13 residues.

This clonotype occurred a few times. The V gene is TRBV18, the J gene TRBJ1-4, with no clear D. Germline values: CDR1 KGHSH, CDR2 LQKENI. This CDR3 spans 16 amino acids. V was pared by 3 bases and J by 0 bases, with 11 bases between. CDR3 residues: CASSPPVVATNEKLFF. In DNA form, the CDR3 reads TGTGCCAGCTCACCTCCGGTAGTTGCAACTAATGAAAAACTGTTTTTT.

This clonotype has more than one count but fewer than ten. The chain links TRBV7-9 to TRBJ1-3, with D tentatively TRBD1 (5 bases). CDR3 size: 15 residues. Germline-derived CDR1 and CDR2 are SEHNR and FQNEAQ (reference sequence). V lost 5 bases, J lost 2 bases, and 13 bases lay in between. DNA for the CDR3: TGTGCCAGCAGCCCTAGAGGGGACCCTGGAAACACCATATATTTT. It translates to CASSPRGDPGNTIYF.

CDR3 amino acids: CASTRGGNYGYTF. The CDR3 DNA follows: TGTGCCAGCACCCGGGGGGGAAACTATGGCTACACCTTC. The chain uses TRBV27 and TRBJ1-2; D possibly corresponds to TRBD1 (5 bases). In germline, CDR1 is MNHEY, CDR2 SMNVEV (reference sequence). The germline V and J ends were trimmed by 7 bases and 2 bases, with 11 bases remaining between them. This CDR3 comprises 13 residues.

The V gene is TRBV4-3, the J gene TRBJ1-1; tentatively, D is TRBD1 (6 bases). Germline assignment: CDR1 LGHNA and CDR2 YSLEER. The V gene lost 3 bases and the J gene lost 12 bases, with 17 bases spanning the gap. CDR3 length equals 13 residues. The CDR3, as DNA: TGCGCCAGCAGCCAGGAAATGACAGGTGGCCCTTTCTTT. Translated: CASSQEMTGGPFF.

In its sample, this clonotype was seen a few times. CDR3 loop: CASSPKNTGELFF. CDR3 DNA sequence: TGTGCCAGCAGTCCTAAAAACACCGGGGAGCTGTTTTTT. V usage is TRBV6-6 and J usage is TRBJ2-2, with D uncertain. Per the germline V gene, CDR1 is MNHNY and CDR2 is SVGAGI (reference sequence). V lost 5 bases and J 2 bases, leaving 6 bases between the germline ends. The CDR3 totals 13 residues.

This rearrangement joins TRBV7-2 to TRBJ2-6; the D gene could be TRBD1 or TRBD2 (5 bases each). There are 16 residues in the CDR3. Trimming stripped 5 bases from V and 4 bases from J, with 15 bases between. Germline V gene data show CDR1 as SGHTA and CDR2 as FQGNSA. The CDR3, as DNA: TGTGCCAGCAGCGCGCCGGGGACGTGGGGGGCCAACGTCCTGACTTTC. Translation: CASSAPGTWGANVLTF.

J is TRBJ2-5 and V is TRBV6-1; 11 nucleotides agree with TRBD2. This CDR3 has 15 residues. V was clipped by 7 bases and J by 0 bases; unmatched bases: 4. Germline assignment: CDR1 MNHNS and CDR2 SASEGT. CDR3 residues: CASTTSGVYQETQYF. DNA of the CDR3: TGTGCCAGCACGACTAGCGGGGTGTACCAAGAGACCCAGTACTTC.

This chain joins TRBV11-2 and TRBJ2-1, with TRBD1 matching over 9 bases. CDR1 SGHAT and CDR2 FQNNGV come from the germline V gene. This CDR3 comprises 15 residues. With 4 bases clipped from V and 5 bases from J, the junction kept 6 bases outside the gene matches. CDR3 nucleotides: TGTGCCAGCAGCTCGGGACAGGGAACCGACAATGAGCAGTTCTTC. It specifies CASSSGQGTDNEQFF.

This clonotype was detected many times. The chain carries TRBV20-1 and TRBJ1-2; D gene uncertain. V was shortened by 6 bases and J by 6 bases, with 11 bases between the two germline ends. This CDR3 spans 11 amino acids. Germline V gives CDR1 DFQATT, CDR2 SNEGSKA (reference sequence). CDR3 coding DNA: TGCAGTGCCCTTCGAGGAAATGGCTACACCTTC. Residues: CSALRGNGYTF.

V usage is TRBV20-1 and J usage is TRBJ1-3; no firm D call. Germline V CDR1 and CDR2: DFQATT, SNEGSKA (reference sequence). This CDR3 has 13 residues. Trimming took 3 bases from V and 7 from J, leaving 13 bases between them. Here the CDR3 reads CSASLRGENTIYF. The DNA for the CDR3 is TGCAGTGCTAGCCTCCGGGGAGAGAACACCATATATTTT.